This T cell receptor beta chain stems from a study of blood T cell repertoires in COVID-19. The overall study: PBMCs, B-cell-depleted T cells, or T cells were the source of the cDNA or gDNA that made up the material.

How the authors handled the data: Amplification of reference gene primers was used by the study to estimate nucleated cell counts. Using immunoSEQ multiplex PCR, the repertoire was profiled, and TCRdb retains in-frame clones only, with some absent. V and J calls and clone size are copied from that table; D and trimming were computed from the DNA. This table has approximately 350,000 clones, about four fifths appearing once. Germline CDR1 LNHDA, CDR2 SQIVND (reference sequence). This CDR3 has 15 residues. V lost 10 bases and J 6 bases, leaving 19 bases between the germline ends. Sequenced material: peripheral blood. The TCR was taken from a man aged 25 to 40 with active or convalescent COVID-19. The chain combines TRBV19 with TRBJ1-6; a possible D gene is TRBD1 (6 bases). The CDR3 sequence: CAKWTPGHGNSPLHF. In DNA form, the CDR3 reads TGTGCCAAGTGGACGCCGGGACACGGTAATTCACCCCTCCACTTT.